The entry that follows covers one T cell receptor beta chain sequence. The target antigen is unknown. It was cDNA, reverse transcribed from extracted RNA, that served as the sequencing template. This table comes from immunoSEQ multiplex PCR, and its TCRdb copy is limited to in-frame clones, with some not included. Among some 88,000 clones listed, roughly 45% were seen once. Treatment meaning: oral pan-JAK inhibitor, 5-10 mg twice daily. The record originates from a study of CD8+ T cells in alopecia areata. Findings and caveats of the study: Uncertain still, given a single nonresponder, is whether baseline CD8+ expansion links to response. Sequencing of scalp samples also includes resident alphabeta T cells from normal skin. Significant decreases in scalp clonality and expanded CD8+ clones followed tofacitinib treatment.

Per germline, CDR1 LNHDA and CDR2 SQIVND (reference sequence). There are 13 residues in the CDR3. V shed 2 bases and J shed 3 bases, with 8 bases lying between them. The chain carries TRBV19 and TRBJ2-7; no reliable D call. The specimen was CD8+ T cells sorted from blood, collected at week 24, from a patient treated with tofacitinib. The clonotype comes from a human donor with alopecia areata. The DNA for the CDR3 is TGTGCCAGTAGTATAAAGGTCAGCTACGAGCAGTACTTC. It codes for CASSIKVSYEQYF.